This T cell receptor (beta chain) emerged from a study of T-cell reconstitution after alpha-beta-depleted transplantation in children. About this clonotype itself: The antigen is undetermined.

Study-wide points: Several hundred rapidly expanded clones from non-depleted graft cells reportedly supplied alpha-beta T cells about two months post-transplant. There were some patients whose high TCRbeta diversity at day 60 came from surviving recipient T cells and thymic progenitors. Among T cells one year after transplant, newly produced cells accounted for most counts and diversity.

Library preparation (for TCRbeta) was performed with unique molecular identifiers. TCRdb redid the calling of the PCR reads with MiXCR, one entry per CDR3 protein. The repertoire holds around 960,000 distinct CDR3 sequences, with 25% to 35% as singletons. The CDR3 contains 14 residues. Germline V CDR1 and CDR2: SGHRS, YFSETQ. Trimming took off 3 bases at V and 5 bases at J, with 14 bases between the two ends. This TCR was recovered from a boy younger than two who had a stem cell transplant for SCID, so the T cells may come from the graft donor. Here the sequenced sample was PBMCs, mostly from graft donor cells, taken 360 days after TCRalphabeta/CD19-depleted stem cell transplant. This rearrangement joins TRBV5-1 to TRBJ1-1; D uncertain. The CDR3 protein is CASSSGRPDTEAFF. Here the CDR3 DNA reads TGCGCCAGCAGCTCCGGGAGGCCGGATACTGAAGCTTTCTTT.